Listed below are T cell receptor beta chains from one sample, sequenced in a study of esophageal squamous cell carcinoma under preoperative chemotherapy. Each CDR3 protein is one row after TCRdb ran MiXCR on the PCR reads. The sample includes under 13,000 distinct CDR3 sequences, around 63% of them seen just once. The sample was acquired from a patient given preoperative chemotherapy. These receptors originate from a human donor with esophageal squamous cell carcinoma. The donor label of this sample is uncertain. Each CDR3 is given with its conserved first and last residue. The D gene is left open where the match is weak. Clone sizes are given selectively: once, few, many, or a class where the clone is expanded.

v_gene	abundance	d_gene	j_gene	CDR3nt	CDR3aa
TRBV6-1	-	-	TRBJ2-5	TGTGCCAGCAGCACGGCAGGGGAACAAGAGACCCAGTACTTC	CASSTAGEQETQYF
TRBV6-1	few	-	TRBJ2-3	TGTGCCAGCAGTGAAGCAGGGACAAGCACAGATACGCAGTATTTT	CASSEAGTSTDTQYF
TRBV10-3	-	TRBD2	TRBJ2-1	TGTGCCACCACTAGCGGGAGGCCCGTCGGTGAGCAGTTCTTC	CATTSGRPVGEQFF
TRBV6-4	-	TRBD2	TRBJ2-1	TGTGCCAGCAGTGACTCGTGCCGGGAGGGCCTCTATCGGTACAATGAGCAGTTCTTC	CASSDSCREGLYRYNEQFF
TRBV7-2	few	-	TRBJ2-1	TGTGCCAGCAGCTTAATCCAGCTCCCCGGAGAGACCCAGTTCTTC	CASSLIQLPGETQFF
TRBV6-5	-	-	TRBJ2-5	TGTGCCACACAGTTGGGGGGAGAGACCCAGTACTTC	CATQLGGETQYF
TRBV20-1	many	TRBD1	TRBJ1-1	TGCAGTGCTAGAGGGGCGGGGACAGGGGGCAACACTGAAGCTTTCTTT	CSARGAGTGGNTEAFF
TRBV7-3	-	TRBD2	TRBJ2-5	TGTGCCAGCAGCATAAGCGGGACTAGCGGGGGCCAAGAGACCCAGTACTTC	CASSISGTSGGQETQYF
TRBV6-5	large	TRBD2	TRBJ2-3	TGTGCCAGCAGCGGGAGGGCCCGCCCCGATACGCAGTATTTT	CASSGRARPDTQYF
TRBV6-5	medium-sized	-	TRBJ2-1	TGTGCCAGCAGCTTCGGGACGGACAATGAGCAGTTCTTC	CASSFGTDNEQFF
TRBV5-1	-	-	TRBJ2-1	TGCGCCAGCAGCTTGGCGTATGGGGAGGAAGAGCAGTTCTTC	CASSLAYGEEEQFF
TRBV6-1	-	TRBD2	TRBJ2-7	TGTGCCAGCAAGGAGGGTACGGGAGGCAAAAATACGCAGTACTTC	CASKEGTGGKNTQYF
TRBV6-1	few	-	TRBJ2-1	TGTGCCAGCAGTGAATTCACTAGCAGCTCCTACAATGAGCAGTTCTTC	CASSEFTSSSYNEQFF
TRBV6-1	-	TRBD1	TRBJ2-7	TGTGCCAGCAGTCCCCGGACAGGGTTTAGCTCCTACGAGCAGTACTTC	CASSPRTGFSSYEQYF
TRBV6-1	-	-	TRBJ2-7	TGTGCCAGCAATGAGGGGGGTGGGGACCCCGCCTACGAGCAGTACTTC	CASNEGGGDPAYEQYF
TRBV12-3/TRBV12-4	few	-	TRBJ1-5	TGTGCCAGCAGTTTAGGTAAAGGGGATCAGCCCCAGCATTTT	CASSLGKGDQPQHF
TRBV10-3	-	-	TRBJ2-5	TGTGCCACCAAGCAGGAGGGGGGAGGGGGCCGTGGCCAAGAGACCCAGTACTTC	CATKQEGGGGRGQETQYF
TRBV7-2	few	TRBD2	TRBJ2-5	TGTGCCAGCAGTCGACTAGCGGGAGAGGGAGAGACCCAGTACTTC	CASSRLAGEGETQYF